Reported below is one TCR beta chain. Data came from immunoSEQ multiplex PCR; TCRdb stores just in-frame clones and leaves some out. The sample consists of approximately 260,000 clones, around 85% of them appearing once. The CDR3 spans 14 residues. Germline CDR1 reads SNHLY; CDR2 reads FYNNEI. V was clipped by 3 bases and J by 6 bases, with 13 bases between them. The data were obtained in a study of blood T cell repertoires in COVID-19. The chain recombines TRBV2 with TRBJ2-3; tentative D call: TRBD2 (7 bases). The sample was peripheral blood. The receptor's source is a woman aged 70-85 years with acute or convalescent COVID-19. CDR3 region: CASSERGGGDTQYF. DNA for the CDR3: TGTGCCAGCAGTGAGAGGGGGGGAGGGGATACGCAGTATTTT.